These T cell receptor beta chains were read from a single sample in a study of neoadjuvant anti-PD-1 for oral cavity cancer. Libraries were prepared by immunoSEQ multiplex PCR; TCRdb keeps only in-frame clonotypes and omits some of them. The sample contains fewer than 20,000 clones, 55% to 65% of which appear only once. The specimen was PBMCs, collected before nivolumab (anti-PD-1) treatment. The receptors were sampled from a person aged 35-79 years with oral cavity squamous cell carcinoma. Both conserved end residues are part of each CDR3. Each record gives: V gene, D gene, J gene, clone size, CDR3 protein, CDR3 DNA. A D gene is named only where the DNA matches it firmly. The size field is filled for only some rows; it gives once, few, many or a size class.

v_gene: TRBV30; d_gene: .; j_gene: TRBJ1-4; abundance: .; CDR3aa: CAWSVVGYEKLFF; CDR3nt: TGTGCCTGGAGTGTGGTGGGTTACGAAAAACTGTTTTTT
v_gene: TRBV6-6; d_gene: .; j_gene: TRBJ2-1; abundance: .; CDR3aa: CASSYGHTSYNEQFF; CDR3nt: TGTGCCAGCAGTTACGGGCATACATCCTACAATGAGCAGTTCTTC
v_gene: TRBV7-8; d_gene: .; j_gene: TRBJ1-3; abundance: few; CDR3aa: CASSLFRPGSSSGNTIYF; CDR3nt: TGTGCCAGCAGCTTATTTCGGCCAGGCTCGAGCTCTGGAAACACCATATATTTT
v_gene: TRBV4-1; d_gene: TRBD2; j_gene: TRBJ2-2; abundance: .; CDR3aa: CASSQAGLAGVGTGELFF; CDR3nt: TGCGCCAGCAGCCAAGCCGGACTAGCGGGAGTAGGGACCGGGGAGCTGTTTTTT
v_gene: TRBV5-1; d_gene: .; j_gene: TRBJ2-3; abundance: .; CDR3aa: CASSAQGDTQYF; CDR3nt: TGCGCCAGCAGCGCTCAGGGGGATACGCAGTATTTT
v_gene: TRBV28; d_gene: .; j_gene: TRBJ1-1; abundance: .; CDR3aa: CASSLPGINTEAFF; CDR3nt: TGTGCCAGCAGTTTGCCCGGAATCAACACTGAAGCTTTCTTT
v_gene: TRBV6-1; d_gene: TRBD1; j_gene: TRBJ1-5; abundance: .; CDR3aa: CASSVTGGQPQHF; CDR3nt: TGTGCCAGCAGCGTGACAGGGGGTCAGCCCCAGCATTTT
v_gene: TRBV7-9; d_gene: .; j_gene: TRBJ2-7; abundance: few; CDR3aa: CASSLVYDEQYF; CDR3nt: TGTGCCAGCAGCTTAGTGTACGACGAGCAGTACTTC
v_gene: TRBV6-6; d_gene: TRBD2; j_gene: TRBJ2-5; abundance: .; CDR3aa: CASSGLGGQETQYF; CDR3nt: TGTGCCAGCAGTGGGCTGGGGGGGCAAGAGACCCAGTACTTC
v_gene: TRBV5-1; d_gene: .; j_gene: TRBJ2-3; abundance: .; CDR3aa: CASSWGTTGSTDTQYF; CDR3nt: TGCGCCAGCAGCTGGGGGACTACAGGGAGCACAGATACGCAGTATTTT
v_gene: TRBV2; d_gene: TRBD1; j_gene: TRBJ2-3; abundance: .; CDR3aa: CASRQGASTDTQYF; CDR3nt: TGTGCCAGCAGACAGGGGGCAAGCACAGATACGCAGTATTTT
v_gene: TRBV5-6; d_gene: .; j_gene: TRBJ2-7; abundance: .; CDR3aa: CASSSYYEQYF; CDR3nt: TGTGCCAGCAGCTCATATTACGAGCAGTACTTC
v_gene: TRBV27; d_gene: TRBD2; j_gene: TRBJ2-7; abundance: .; CDR3aa: CASREAGATYEQYF; CDR3nt: TGTGCCAGCAGGGAAGCGGGAGCGACCTACGAGCAGTACTTC
v_gene: TRBV27; d_gene: TRBD2; j_gene: TRBJ2-7; abundance: .; CDR3aa: CASRGTSGPYEQYF; CDR3nt: TGTGCCAGCAGGGGGACTAGCGGCCCCTACGAGCAGTACTTC
v_gene: TRBV2; d_gene: TRBD1; j_gene: TRBJ1-1; abundance: once; CDR3aa: CASSREGANTEAFF; CDR3nt: TGTGCCAGCAGTCGGGAGGGGGCTAACACTGAAGCTTTCTTT
v_gene: TRBV5-1; d_gene: .; j_gene: TRBJ1-5; abundance: .; CDR3aa: CASSLAGGLAQPQHF; CDR3nt: TGCGCCAGCAGCTTGGCCGGTGGACTAGCTCAGCCCCAGCATTTT
v_gene: TRBV6-5; d_gene: TRBD2; j_gene: TRBJ2-7; abundance: .; CDR3aa: CASSYRAGEGYEQYF; CDR3nt: TGTGCCAGCAGTTACAGGGCGGGAGAGGGGTACGAGCAGTACTTC
v_gene: TRBV10-3; d_gene: .; j_gene: TRBJ2-1; abundance: .; CDR3aa: CAISESSASSYNEQFF; CDR3nt: TGTGCCATCAGTGAGTCTAGCGCGAGCTCCTACAATGAGCAGTTCTTC
v_gene: TRBV15; d_gene: TRBD2; j_gene: TRBJ2-7; abundance: .; CDR3aa: CATSSPAANTGGGEQYF; CDR3nt: TGTGCCACCAGCTCCCCGGCCGCGAATACGGGAGGAGGCGAGCAGTACTTC
v_gene: TRBV5-1; d_gene: .; j_gene: TRBJ2-3; abundance: .; CDR3aa: CASSFSSTDTQYF; CDR3nt: TGCGCCAGCAGCTTTTCTAGCACAGATACGCAGTATTTT
v_gene: TRBV15; d_gene: .; j_gene: TRBJ2-7; abundance: once; CDR3aa: CATSSGVGGLRGEQYF; CDR3nt: TGTGCCACCAGCAGTGGGGTCGGCGGGCTACGGGGCGAGCAGTACTTC
v_gene: TRBV5-5; d_gene: .; j_gene: TRBJ1-4; abundance: .; CDR3aa: CASSSLNEKLFF; CDR3nt: TGTGCCAGCAGCAGCTTAAATGAAAAACTGTTTTTT
v_gene: TRBV18; d_gene: .; j_gene: TRBJ1-1; abundance: .; CDR3aa: CASSPNTQGGTEAFF; CDR3nt: TGTGCCAGCTCACCTAACACCCAAGGGGGCACTGAAGCTTTCTTT
v_gene: TRBV6-1; d_gene: .; j_gene: TRBJ2-1; abundance: .; CDR3aa: CASIRRTDNNEQFF; CDR3nt: TGTGCCAGCATTAGGCGGACAGATAACAATGAGCAGTTCTTC
v_gene: TRBV10-3; d_gene: .; j_gene: TRBJ2-2; abundance: .; CDR3aa: CAISPDRTGELFF; CDR3nt: TGTGCCATCAGTCCAGATAGAACCGGGGAGCTGTTTTTT
v_gene: TRBV5-1; d_gene: .; j_gene: TRBJ2-7; abundance: .; CDR3aa: CASSLGRPLEQYF; CDR3nt: TGCGCCAGCAGCTTGGGACGGCCTCTCGAGCAGTACTTC
v_gene: TRBV6-5; d_gene: TRBD1; j_gene: TRBJ1-4; abundance: .; CDR3aa: CASSYSRGLHEKLFF; CDR3nt: TGTGCCAGCAGTTACTCGAGGGGGCTTCATGAAAAACTGTTTTTT
v_gene: TRBV30; d_gene: TRBD1; j_gene: TRBJ1-1; abundance: .; CDR3aa: CAWTLWAGGTEAFF; CDR3nt: TGTGCCTGGACCCTTTGGGCAGGGGGCACTGAAGCTTTCTTT
v_gene: TRBV6-1; d_gene: TRBD2; j_gene: TRBJ2-7; abundance: .; CDR3aa: CASRPGLAAPEWYF; CDR3nt: TGTGCCAGCAGGCCGGGACTAGCGGCTCCTGAGTGGTACTTC
v_gene: TRBV2; d_gene: .; j_gene: TRBJ1-2; abundance: .; CDR3aa: CASQSVNYGYTF; CDR3nt: TGTGCCAGCCAGTCAGTTAACTATGGCTACACCTTC
v_gene: TRBV19; d_gene: .; j_gene: TRBJ2-2; abundance: .; CDR3aa: CASSIQQGSGGELFF; CDR3nt: TGTGCCAGTAGTATACAACAGGGCTCCGGCGGGGAGCTGTTTTTT
v_gene: TRBV2; d_gene: .; j_gene: TRBJ2-2; abundance: .; CDR3aa: CASSSRNTGELFF; CDR3nt: TGTGCCAGCAGTTCCCGGAACACCGGGGAGCTGTTTTTT
v_gene: TRBV11-1; d_gene: TRBD1; j_gene: TRBJ1-2; abundance: .; CDR3aa: CASSPGGGAYGYTF; CDR3nt: TGTGCCAGCAGCCCAGGAGGGGGCGCTTATGGCTACACCTTC
v_gene: TRBV19; d_gene: .; j_gene: TRBJ1-3; abundance: few; CDR3aa: CASTPDSTTGNTIYF; CDR3nt: TGTGCCAGTACCCCGGACAGTACAACTGGAAACACCATATATTTT
v_gene: TRBV9; d_gene: .; j_gene: TRBJ2-2; abundance: .; CDR3aa: CASSPRSGLNTGELFF; CDR3nt: TGTGCCAGCAGCCCGCGATCGGGCCTTAACACCGGGGAGCTGTTTTTT
v_gene: TRBV9; d_gene: TRBD1; j_gene: TRBJ1-2; abundance: .; CDR3aa: CASSAQGSLDYGYTF; CDR3nt: TGTGCCAGCAGCGCACAGGGGTCTTTGGACTATGGCTACACCTTC
v_gene: TRBV27; d_gene: TRBD1; j_gene: TRBJ1-2; abundance: .; CDR3aa: CASSLGTGHYGYTF; CDR3nt: TGTGCCAGCAGTCTGGGGACAGGGCACTATGGCTACACCTTC
v_gene: TRBV4-1; d_gene: .; j_gene: TRBJ2-7; abundance: .; CDR3aa: CASSQDGAGKDYEQYF; CDR3nt: TGCGCCAGCAGCCAAGATGGGGCAGGGAAGGACTACGAGCAGTACTTC
v_gene: TRBV9; d_gene: TRBD1; j_gene: TRBJ2-7; abundance: .; CDR3aa: CASSARTGAEQYF; CDR3nt: TGTGCCAGCAGCGCTCGGACAGGGGCCGAGCAGTACTTC
v_gene: TRBV5-8; d_gene: .; j_gene: TRBJ1-4; abundance: .; CDR3aa: CASSSGPGTVNEKLFF; CDR3nt: TGTGCCAGCAGCTCAGGGCCGGGGACGGTAAATGAAAAACTGTTTTTT
v_gene: TRBV5-1; d_gene: .; j_gene: TRBJ2-7; abundance: .; CDR3aa: CASSIAGTVIYEQYF; CDR3nt: TGCGCCAGCAGCATCGCCGGGACCGTAATCTACGAGCAGTACTTC
v_gene: TRBV7-9; d_gene: .; j_gene: TRBJ1-3; abundance: few; CDR3aa: CASSLAGAGNTIYF; CDR3nt: TGTGCCAGCAGCTTAGCAGGGGCTGGAAACACCATATATTTT